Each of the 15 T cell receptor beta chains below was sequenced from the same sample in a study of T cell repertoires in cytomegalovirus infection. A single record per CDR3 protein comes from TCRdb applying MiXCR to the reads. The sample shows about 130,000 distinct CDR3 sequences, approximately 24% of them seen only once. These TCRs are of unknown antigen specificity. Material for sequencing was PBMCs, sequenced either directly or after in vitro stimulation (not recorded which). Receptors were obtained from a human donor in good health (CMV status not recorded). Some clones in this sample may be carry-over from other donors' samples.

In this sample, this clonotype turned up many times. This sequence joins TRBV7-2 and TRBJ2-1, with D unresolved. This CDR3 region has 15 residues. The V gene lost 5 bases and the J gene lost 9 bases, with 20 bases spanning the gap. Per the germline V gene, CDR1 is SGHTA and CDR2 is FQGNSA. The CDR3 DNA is TGTGCCAGCAGCCCACTGGACCTCGGTGGCGGTGAGCAGTTCTTC. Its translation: CASSPLDLGGGEQFF.

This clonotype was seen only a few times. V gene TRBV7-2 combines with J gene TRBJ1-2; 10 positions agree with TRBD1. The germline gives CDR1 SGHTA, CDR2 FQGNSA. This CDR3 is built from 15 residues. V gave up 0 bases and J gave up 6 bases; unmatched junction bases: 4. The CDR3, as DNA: TGTGCCAGCAGCTTAGCCGGGACAGGGGTTCATGGCTACACCTTC. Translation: CASSLAGTGVHGYTF.

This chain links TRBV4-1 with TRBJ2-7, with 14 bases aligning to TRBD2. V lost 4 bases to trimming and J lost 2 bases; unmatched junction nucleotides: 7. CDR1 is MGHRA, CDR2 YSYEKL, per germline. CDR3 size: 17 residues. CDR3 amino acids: CASSRGTSGSRPYEQYF. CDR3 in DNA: TGCGCCAGCAGCCGCGGGACTAGCGGGAGCAGACCCTACGAGCAGTACTTC.

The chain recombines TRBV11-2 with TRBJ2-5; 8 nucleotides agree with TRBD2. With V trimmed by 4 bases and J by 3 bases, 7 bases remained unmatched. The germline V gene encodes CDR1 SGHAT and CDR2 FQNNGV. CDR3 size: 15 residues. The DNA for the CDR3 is TGTGCCAGCAGCTCCCTTCGGGGGGGGAAAGAGACCCAGTACTTC. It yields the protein CASSSLRGGKETQYF.

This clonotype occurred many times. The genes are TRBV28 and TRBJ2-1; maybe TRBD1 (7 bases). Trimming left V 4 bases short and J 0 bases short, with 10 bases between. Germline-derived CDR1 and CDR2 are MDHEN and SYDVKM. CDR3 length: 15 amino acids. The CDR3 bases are TGTGCCAGCAGTTCCAGGGGGGCCTCCTACAATGAGCAGTTCTTC. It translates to CASSSRGASYNEQFF.

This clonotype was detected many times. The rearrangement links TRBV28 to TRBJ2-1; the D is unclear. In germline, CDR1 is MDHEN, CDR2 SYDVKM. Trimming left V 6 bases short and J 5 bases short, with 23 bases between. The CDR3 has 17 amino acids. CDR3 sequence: CASRLTNVRALNNEQFF. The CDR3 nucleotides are TGTGCCAGCAGGCTTACCAATGTAAGGGCGCTTAACAATGAGCAGTTCTTC.

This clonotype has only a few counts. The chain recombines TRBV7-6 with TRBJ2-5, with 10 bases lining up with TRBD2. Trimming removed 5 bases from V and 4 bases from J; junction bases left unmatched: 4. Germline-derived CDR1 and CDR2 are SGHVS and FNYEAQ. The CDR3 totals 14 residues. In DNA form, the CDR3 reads TGTGCCAGCAGCCCTAGCGGGAGAAGAGAGACCCAGTACTTC. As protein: CASSPSGRRETQYF. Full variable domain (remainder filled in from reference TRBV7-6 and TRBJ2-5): GAGVSQSPRYKVTKRGQDVALRCDPISGHVSLYWYRQALGQGPEFLTYFNYEAQQDKSGLPNDRFSAERPEGSISTLTIQRTEQRDSAMYRCASSPSGRRETQYFGPGTRLLVL.

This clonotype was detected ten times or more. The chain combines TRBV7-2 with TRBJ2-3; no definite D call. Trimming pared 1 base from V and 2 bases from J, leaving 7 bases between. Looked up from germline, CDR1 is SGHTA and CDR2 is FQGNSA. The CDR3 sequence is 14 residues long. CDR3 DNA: TGTGCCAGCAGCTTAGTTGACTCCACAGATACGCAGTATTTT. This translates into CASSLVDSTDTQYF. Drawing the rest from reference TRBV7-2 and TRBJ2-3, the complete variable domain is GAGVSQSPSNKVTEKGKDVELRCDPISGHTALYWYRQSLGQGLEFLIYFQGNSAPDKSGLPSDRFSAERTGGSVSTLTIQRTQQEDSAVYLCASSLVDSTDTQYFGPGTRLTVL.

CDR3 in amino acids: CASSIRQGTDTQYF. CDR3 nucleotide sequence: TGTGCCAGTAGTATCCGGCAGGGCACAGATACGCAGTATTTT. The chain uses TRBV19 and TRBJ2-3; D is ambiguous. V lost 3 bases, J lost 1 base, and 8 bases lay in between. The CDR3 is 14 amino acids. The germline CDR1 and CDR2 sequences are LNHDA and SQIVND (reference sequence).

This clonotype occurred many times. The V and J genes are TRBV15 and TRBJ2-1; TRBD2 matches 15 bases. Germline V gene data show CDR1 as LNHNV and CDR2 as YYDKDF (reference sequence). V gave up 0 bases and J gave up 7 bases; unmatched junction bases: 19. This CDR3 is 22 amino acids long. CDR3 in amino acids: CATSREFETTGTSGRPLNEQFF. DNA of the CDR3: TGTGCCACCAGCAGAGAATTCGAGACAACCGGGACTAGCGGGAGGCCCCTTAATGAGCAGTTCTTC.

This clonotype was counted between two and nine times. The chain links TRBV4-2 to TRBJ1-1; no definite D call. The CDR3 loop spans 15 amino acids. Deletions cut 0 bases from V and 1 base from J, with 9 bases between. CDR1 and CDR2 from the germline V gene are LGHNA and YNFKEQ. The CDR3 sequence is CASSQDSRGNTEAFF. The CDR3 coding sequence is TGTGCCAGCAGCCAAGATAGCAGAGGGAACACTGAAGCTTTCTTT.

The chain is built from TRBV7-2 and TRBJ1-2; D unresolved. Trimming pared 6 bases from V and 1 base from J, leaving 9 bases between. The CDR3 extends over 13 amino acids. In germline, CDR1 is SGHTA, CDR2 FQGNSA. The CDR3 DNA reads TGTGCCAGCAGTCCACAGATTAACTATGGCTACACCTTC. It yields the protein CASSPQINYGYTF.

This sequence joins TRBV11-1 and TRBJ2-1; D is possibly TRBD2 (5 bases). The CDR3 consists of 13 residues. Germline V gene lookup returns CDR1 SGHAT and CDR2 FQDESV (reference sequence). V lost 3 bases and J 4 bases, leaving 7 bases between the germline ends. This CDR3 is CASSFTGYNEQFF. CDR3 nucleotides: TGTGCCAGCAGCTTCACGGGATACAATGAGCAGTTCTTC.

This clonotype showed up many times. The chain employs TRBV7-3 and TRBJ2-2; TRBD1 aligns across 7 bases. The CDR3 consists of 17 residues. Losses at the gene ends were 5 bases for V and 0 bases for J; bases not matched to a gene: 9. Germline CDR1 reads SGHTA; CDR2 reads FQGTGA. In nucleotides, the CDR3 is TGTGCCAGCAGCGATGGTCCGGGACAGTCGAACACCGGGGAGCTGTTTTTT. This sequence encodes CASSDGPGQSNTGELFF. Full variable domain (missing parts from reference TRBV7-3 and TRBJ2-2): GAGVSQTPSNKVTEKGKYVELRCDPISGHTALYWYRQSLGQGPEFLIYFQGTGAADDSGLPNDRFFAVRPEGSVSTLKIQRTERGDSAVYLCASSDGPGQSNTGELFFGEGSRLTVL.

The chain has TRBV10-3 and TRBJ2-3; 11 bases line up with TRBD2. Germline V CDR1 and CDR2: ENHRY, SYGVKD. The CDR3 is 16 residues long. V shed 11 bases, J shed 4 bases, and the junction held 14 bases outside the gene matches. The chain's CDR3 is CAARTSGRVPSDTQYF. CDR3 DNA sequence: TGTGCCGCCAGGACTAGCGGGCGCGTACCCTCAGATACGCAGTATTTT.